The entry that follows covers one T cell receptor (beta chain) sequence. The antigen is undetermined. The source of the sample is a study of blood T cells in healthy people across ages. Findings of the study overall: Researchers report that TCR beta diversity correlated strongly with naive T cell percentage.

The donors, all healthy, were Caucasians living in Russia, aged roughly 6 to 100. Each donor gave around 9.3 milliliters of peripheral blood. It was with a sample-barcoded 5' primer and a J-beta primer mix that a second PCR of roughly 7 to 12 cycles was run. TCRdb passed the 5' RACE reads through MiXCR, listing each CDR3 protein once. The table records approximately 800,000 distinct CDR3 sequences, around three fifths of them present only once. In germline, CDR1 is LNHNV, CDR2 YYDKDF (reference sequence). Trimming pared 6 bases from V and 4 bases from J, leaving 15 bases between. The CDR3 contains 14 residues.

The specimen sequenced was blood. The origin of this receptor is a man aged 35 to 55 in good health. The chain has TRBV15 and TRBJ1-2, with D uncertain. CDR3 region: CATSSPEVGYGYTF. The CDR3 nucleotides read TGTGCCACCAGTAGTCCCGAGGTCGGCTATGGCTACACCTTC.